The 20 T cell receptor beta chains in this list originate from one sample, sequenced in a study of T-cell reconstitution after alpha-beta-depleted transplantation in children. Unique molecular identifiers were used to barcode this TCRbeta library. TCRdb reprocessed the PCR reads via MiXCR and lists one record per CDR3 protein. This sample has about 400,000 distinct CDR3 sequences; roughly 17% occur once, and the top ten carry around 28%. This specimen consisted of PBMCs, mostly from graft donor cells, obtained 360 days after TCRalphabeta/CD19-depleted stem cell transplant. The receptors shown here come from a boy younger than two who had a stem cell transplant for Wiskott-Aldrich syndrome, so the T cells may come from the graft donor.

This clonotype was recorded a few times. The rearrangement uses TRBV15 and TRBJ2-1; 10 nucleotides match TRBD2. The germline V gene encodes CDR1 LNHNV and CDR2 YYDKDF (reference sequence). The V gene end was trimmed by 1 base and the J gene end by 5 bases; junction bases not matched to a gene: 8. CDR3 size: 17 residues. CDR3 residues: CATSRAISGRLDNEQFF. The CDR3 region has the DNA TGTGCCACCAGCAGAGCTATTAGCGGGAGGTTGGACAATGAGCAGTTCTTC.

This clonotype has just a few counts. This chain connects TRBV7-7 to TRBJ2-5; 11 bases match TRBD1. Germline loops: CDR1 SSHAT, CDR2 FNYEAQ (reference sequence). This CDR3 comprises 16 residues. Unmatched junction bases numbered 14, after V lost 3 bases and J lost 11 bases. The CDR3 is CASSFGLPGQGELQYF. In nucleotides, the CDR3 is TGTGCCAGCAGCTTCGGTCTGCCGGGACAGGGGGAGCTTCAGTACTTC.

Many counts were recorded for this clonotype. This sequence joins TRBV12-3 or TRBV12-4 and TRBJ2-1; D unresolved. V was cut by 1 base and J by 8 bases, with 9 bases left in between. The CDR3 is 13 amino acids. The CDR3 nucleotides read TGTGCCAGCAGTTTAGACTATCGCCATGAGCAGTTCTTC. As protein: CASSLDYRHEQFF.

This sequence joins TRBV20-1 and TRBJ2-3, with TRBD2 as a possible D gene (5 bases). The germline V gene encodes CDR1 DFQATT and CDR2 SNEGSKA (reference sequence). V was clipped by 6 bases and J by 1 base, with 11 bases between them. This CDR3 contains 13 residues. The CDR3 reads CSALSGRTDTQYF. The CDR3 DNA reads as TGCAGTGCCCTGAGCGGTCGCACAGATACGCAGTATTTT.

The chain combines TRBV30 with TRBJ1-1; D gene ambiguous. CDR3 length equals 11 residues. In germline, CDR1 is GTSNPN, CDR2 SVGIG (reference sequence). V shed 2 bases and J shed 1 base, with 2 bases lying between them. This chain's CDR3 is CAWSKNTEAFF. The CDR3 DNA sequence: TGTGCCTGGAGTAAGAACACTGAAGCTTTCTTT.

The rearrangement links TRBV12-3 or TRBV12-4 to TRBJ2-6; perhaps TRBD1 as D (6 bases). V was pared by 6 bases and J by 3 bases, with 12 bases between. This CDR3 is built from 15 residues. CDR3: CASSQGQFGANVLTF. The DNA for the CDR3 is TGTGCCAGCAGCCAAGGACAGTTTGGGGCCAACGTCCTGACTTTC.

This clonotype was seen a few times. This chain uses TRBV5-5 with TRBJ2-1; D remains unclear. This CDR3 contains 18 residues. The V end was cut by 1 base, the J end by 0 bases, with 17 bases between. Germline V gene sequence: CDR1 SGHKS, CDR2 YYEKEE (reference sequence). The CDR3 DNA reads as TGTGCCAGCAGCTTGACTTTCGATGACGAGAGCTCCTACAATGAGCAGTTCTTC. This encodes CASSLTFDDESSYNEQFF. Based on the CDR3 plus reference TRBV5-5 and TRBJ2-1, the full variable domain is DAGVTQSPTHLIKTRGQQVTLRCSPISGHKSVSWYQQVLGQGPQFIFQYYEKEERGRGNFPDRFSARQFPNYSSELNVNALLLGDSALYLCASSLTFDDESSYNEQFFGPGTRLTVL.

The V call is TRBV5-1, the J call TRBJ2-6, with D possibly being TRBD1 (6 bases). This CDR3 is built from 15 residues. The germline V gene encodes CDR1 SGHRS and CDR2 YFSETQ. Deletions cut 5 bases from V and 4 bases from J, with 13 bases between. The CDR3 DNA sequence: TGCGCCAGCAGTGCAGGGGAAATCGGGGCCAACGTCCTGACTTTC. This codes for CASSAGEIGANVLTF.

The chain combines TRBV24-1 with TRBJ2-5; the D is unclear. The CDR3 extends over 13 amino acids. CDR1 KGHDR and CDR2 SFDVKD come from the germline V gene. V dropped 9 bases and J dropped 3 bases, with 13 bases sitting between them. The CDR3 region has the DNA TGTGCCACCTCTCAGACCCAAAAAGAGACCCAGTACTTC. Amino acid sequence: CATSQTQKETQYF.

This clonotype was picked up a small number of times. This chain joins TRBV6-5 and TRBJ2-7, with 8 bases lining up with TRBD2. The CDR3 totals 16 residues. Germline loops: CDR1 MNHEY, CDR2 SVGAGI. Unmatched junction bases numbered 10, after V lost 0 bases and J lost 6 bases. The CDR3: CASSYSMPYGGGEQYF. In nucleotides, the CDR3 is TGTGCCAGCAGTTACTCGATGCCCTACGGGGGGGGCGAGCAGTACTTC.

The chain uses TRBV12-3 or TRBV12-4 and TRBJ1-5; no definite D call. The CDR3 totals 12 residues. V was clipped by 6 bases and J by 11 bases, with 14 bases between them. CDR3 DNA: TGTGCCAGCAGCCGGGCAGCTTCAGCCCAGCATTTT. Translated, it gives CASSRAASAQHF.

The V gene is TRBV7-8, the J gene TRBJ2-3; D may be TRBD1 or TRBD2 (5 bases each). CDR3 size: 20 residues. V lost 5 bases to trimming and J lost 1 base, with 28 bases between them. CDR1 is SGHVS and CDR2 is FQNEAQ in the germline V gene. Here the CDR3 DNA reads TGTGCCAGCAGCCCACAACTCGCAGCGACAGCCAGGACTCGCACAGATACGCAGTATTTT. Translation: CASSPQLAATARTRTDTQYF.

This clonotype was found a few times. This chain links TRBV7-9 with TRBJ2-5, with D perhaps TRBD1 (5 bases). Germline V lookup: CDR1 SEHNR, CDR2 FQNEAQ (reference sequence). The CDR3 contains 20 residues. V was shortened by 10 bases and J by 10 bases, with 43 bases between the two germline ends. The CDR3 region has the DNA TGTGCCACAAAACAGCTGGGTTTTTGGGGCAGCCGAGGAACGAGAGTTTTCCAGTACTTC. It yields the protein CATKQLGFWGSRGTRVFQYF.

V gene TRBV12-3 or TRBV12-4 combines with J gene TRBJ2-6; unclear D gene. This CDR3 has 19 amino acids. Trimming removed 8 bases at V and 0 bases at J, with 23 bases between. The DNA for the CDR3 is TGTGCCAGCCACCCCCGGCTGCCAATACTTTCCTCTGGGGCCAACGTCCTGACTTTC. Protein sequence: CASHPRLPILSSGANVLTF.

This clonotype was picked up a small number of times. This sequence joins TRBV24-1 and TRBJ2-5; D perhaps matches TRBD1 (6 bases). Trimming pared 2 bases from V and 5 bases from J, leaving 11 bases between. CDR1 and CDR2 from the germline V gene are KGHDR and SFDVKD. The CDR3 covers 14 residues. The CDR3 sequence is CATSDSWGPETQYF. CDR3 DNA: TGTGCCACCAGTGATTCATGGGGGCCGGAGACCCAGTACTTC.

The chain has TRBV29-1 and TRBJ1-1, with a tentative D call TRBD1 (5 bases). There are 12 residues in the CDR3. The V end lost 4 bases, the J end lost 3 bases, and 9 bases lay between the germline ends. Germline V gene lookup returns CDR1 SQVTM and CDR2 ANQGSEA. The CDR3 DNA follows: TGCAGCGTTGTTGCCAGGGACACTGAAGCTTTCTTT. Its protein is CSVVARDTEAFF. The full variable domain, completed using reference TRBV29-1 and TRBJ1-1, is SAVISQKPSRDICQRGTSLTIQCQVDSQVTMMFWYRQQPGQSLTLIATANQGSEATYESGFVIDKFPISRPNLTFSTLTVSNMSPEDSSIYLCSVVARDTEAFFGQGTRLTVV.

The table lists this clonotype with a few counts. V and J are TRBV6-6 and TRBJ1-2, with a weak D call TRBD1 (5 bases). Trimming took off 4 bases at V and 14 bases at J, with 11 bases between the two ends. The germline V gene encodes CDR1 MNHNY and CDR2 SVGAGI (reference sequence). This CDR3 comprises 10 residues. The CDR3 DNA is TGTGCCAGCAGTTCCCCAGGGTGGACCTTC. Translating it yields CASSSPGWTF.

The chain combines TRBV6-2 or TRBV6-3 with TRBJ1-1, with a possible D match to TRBD1 (5 bases). V was shortened by 6 bases and J by 0 bases, with 11 bases between the two germline ends. CDR3 length: 14 amino acids. Germline assignment: CDR1 MNHEY and CDR2 SVGEGT. The CDR3 DNA reads as TGTGCCAGCAGGGGGCGAAACTTGAACACTGAAGCTTTCTTT. Its protein is CASRGRNLNTEAFF.

This clonotype was counted a few times. The gene calls are TRBV20-1 and TRBJ2-1, with D hard to call. CDR3 size: 14 residues. With 2 bases removed from V and 3 bases from J, the gap between germline ends came to 11 bases. Looked up from germline, CDR1 is DFQATT and CDR2 is SNEGSKA (reference sequence). CDR3 DNA: TGCAGTGCTAGAAATCGACTTAACTACAATGAGCAGTTCTTC. This codes for CSARNRLNYNEQFF.

This clonotype has only a few counts. The chain uses TRBV4-3 and TRBJ2-1, with D perhaps TRBD2 (6 bases). Between the trimmed V and J ends, which lost 4 bases and 3 bases, there was a span of 13 bases. The CDR3 runs to 15 residues. Germline values: CDR1 LGHNA, CDR2 YSLEER. The CDR3 DNA reads as TGCGCCAGCAGCCCCTTGGAGGGGTACTACAATGAGCAGTTCTTC. It is translated as CASSPLEGYYNEQFF.